This T cell receptor (beta chain) was recorded in a study of blood T cell repertoires in COVID-19. Trimming pared 5 bases from V and 3 bases from J, leaving 13 bases between. Germline CDR1 is LNHDA and CDR2 is SQIVND (reference sequence). The CDR3 spans 15 residues. The repertoire was sequenced with immunoSEQ multiplex PCR; TCRdb's copy has only in-frame clones and lacks some. Counted here are about 200,000 clones, roughly 85% occurring once; the ten biggest clones make up 2% to 3%. The clonotype comes from a woman in her seventies with COVID-19, enrolled during active disease. V and J are TRBV19 and TRBJ1-4; D not resolved. Specimen: peripheral blood. The DNA of the CDR3 is TGTGCCAGTAGTGTCAACAGAGCAGCTAATGAAAAACTGTTTTTT. It is translated as CASSVNRAANEKLFF.